The rows below give T cell receptor beta chains drawn from one sample of a study of blood T cell repertoires in COVID-19. Here immunoSEQ multiplex PCR was the method, and the copy in TCRdb shows in-frame clones only, minus some. This table holds under 300,000 clones, over 80% found once. The sample was PBMCs or T cells enriched from blood (not recorded which). The receptor source for this set is a woman aged 18 to 35 who had recovered from COVID-19. Both conserved end residues are trimmed from each CDR3. The order of the fields is V gene, J gene, CDR3 protein.

TRBV28	TRBJ1-4	ASSLAGGQKLF
TRBV28	TRBJ1-2	ASRLTTGYGYT
TRBV15	TRBJ1-2	ATSRKGGYYGYT
TRBV18	TRBJ1-1	ASSPTGGHGTEAF
TRBV7-9	TRBJ2-7	ASSPPGGQGTEQY
TRBV24-1	TRBJ2-1	ATSDYRGSYNEQF
TRBV9	TRBJ2-7	ASSEHGTYSYEQY
TRBV9	TRBJ1-2	ASSPPTYGYT
TRBV2	TRBJ2-1	ASSRTPSYNEQF
TRBV18	TRBJ1-3	ASSPRTADSGNTIY
TRBV9	TRBJ2-1	ASTQGSSYNEQF
TRBV19	TRBJ1-5	ASSGSGQGYPSWQPQH
TRBV3-1/TRBV3-2	TRBJ1-3	ASSQYSQGGNTIY
TRBV15	TRBJ1-2	ATSRDDIYGYT
TRBV4-2	TRBJ1-2	ASSQDPSPEAINYGYT
TRBV27	TRBJ2-4	ASSRQGSEAIQY
TRBV10-2	TRBJ1-1	ASSAGEGAEAF
TRBV7-2	TRBJ2-7	ASSLYSGGNYEQY
TRBV28	TRBJ2-7	ASHRTSYEQY
TRBV28	TRBJ2-7	ASSSGTVYEQY
TRBV10-1	TRBJ1-1	ASSERRGGFTEAF
TRBV7-2	TRBJ1-6	ASSLISFSSPLH
TRBV7-2	TRBJ1-1	ASSFQGGTEAF
TRBV10-2	TRBJ2-3	ASSVRHWGGTQY
TRBV19	TRBJ2-2	ASRGTGPTGELF
TRBV11-2	TRBJ2-1	ASSLWGSATYNEQF
TRBV5-5	TRBJ1-5	ASTPGTTSNQPQH
TRBV6-5	TRBJ1-6	ASSYTTGSESPLH
TRBV2	TRBJ2-3	ASKPFKVSTDTQY
TRBV19	TRBJ1-2	ASKPGGANGYT
TRBV12-5	TRBJ2-5	ASGFSQETQY
TRBV7-3	TRBJ2-1	ASRAENNEQF
TRBV5-8	TRBJ1-4	ASSPRTGGLTANEKLF
TRBV4-1	TRBJ2-1	ASSHQSDNEQF
TRBV10-3	TRBJ1-2	ATADGGLNYGYT
TRBV4-3	TRBJ1-1	ASSQDSGGETEAF
TRBV9	TRBJ1-1	ASSVVAGRNTEAF
TRBV5-1	TRBJ1-1	ATKQGEANTEAF
TRBV5-4	TRBJ2-1	ASSSYRAGGTDEQF
TRBV5-1	TRBJ1-6	ASSLGGLYNSPLH
TRBV7-2	TRBJ2-3	ASSFTGGTDTQY
TRBV7-9	TRBJ1-6	ASNPTGVNSPLH
TRBV28	TRBJ1-4	ASSLSQGGEKLF
TRBV7-8	TRBJ1-2	ASSLSARGEGYGYT
TRBV19	TRBJ2-2	ASSASSYTGELF
TRBV5-1	TRBJ2-7	ASSFRLAGGPEQY
TRBV28	TRBJ2-3	ASSPGTRISTDTQY
TRBV3-1/TRBV3-2	TRBJ2-4	ASSIRTSGREGDIQY
TRBV2	TRBJ1-6	ASADLISPLH